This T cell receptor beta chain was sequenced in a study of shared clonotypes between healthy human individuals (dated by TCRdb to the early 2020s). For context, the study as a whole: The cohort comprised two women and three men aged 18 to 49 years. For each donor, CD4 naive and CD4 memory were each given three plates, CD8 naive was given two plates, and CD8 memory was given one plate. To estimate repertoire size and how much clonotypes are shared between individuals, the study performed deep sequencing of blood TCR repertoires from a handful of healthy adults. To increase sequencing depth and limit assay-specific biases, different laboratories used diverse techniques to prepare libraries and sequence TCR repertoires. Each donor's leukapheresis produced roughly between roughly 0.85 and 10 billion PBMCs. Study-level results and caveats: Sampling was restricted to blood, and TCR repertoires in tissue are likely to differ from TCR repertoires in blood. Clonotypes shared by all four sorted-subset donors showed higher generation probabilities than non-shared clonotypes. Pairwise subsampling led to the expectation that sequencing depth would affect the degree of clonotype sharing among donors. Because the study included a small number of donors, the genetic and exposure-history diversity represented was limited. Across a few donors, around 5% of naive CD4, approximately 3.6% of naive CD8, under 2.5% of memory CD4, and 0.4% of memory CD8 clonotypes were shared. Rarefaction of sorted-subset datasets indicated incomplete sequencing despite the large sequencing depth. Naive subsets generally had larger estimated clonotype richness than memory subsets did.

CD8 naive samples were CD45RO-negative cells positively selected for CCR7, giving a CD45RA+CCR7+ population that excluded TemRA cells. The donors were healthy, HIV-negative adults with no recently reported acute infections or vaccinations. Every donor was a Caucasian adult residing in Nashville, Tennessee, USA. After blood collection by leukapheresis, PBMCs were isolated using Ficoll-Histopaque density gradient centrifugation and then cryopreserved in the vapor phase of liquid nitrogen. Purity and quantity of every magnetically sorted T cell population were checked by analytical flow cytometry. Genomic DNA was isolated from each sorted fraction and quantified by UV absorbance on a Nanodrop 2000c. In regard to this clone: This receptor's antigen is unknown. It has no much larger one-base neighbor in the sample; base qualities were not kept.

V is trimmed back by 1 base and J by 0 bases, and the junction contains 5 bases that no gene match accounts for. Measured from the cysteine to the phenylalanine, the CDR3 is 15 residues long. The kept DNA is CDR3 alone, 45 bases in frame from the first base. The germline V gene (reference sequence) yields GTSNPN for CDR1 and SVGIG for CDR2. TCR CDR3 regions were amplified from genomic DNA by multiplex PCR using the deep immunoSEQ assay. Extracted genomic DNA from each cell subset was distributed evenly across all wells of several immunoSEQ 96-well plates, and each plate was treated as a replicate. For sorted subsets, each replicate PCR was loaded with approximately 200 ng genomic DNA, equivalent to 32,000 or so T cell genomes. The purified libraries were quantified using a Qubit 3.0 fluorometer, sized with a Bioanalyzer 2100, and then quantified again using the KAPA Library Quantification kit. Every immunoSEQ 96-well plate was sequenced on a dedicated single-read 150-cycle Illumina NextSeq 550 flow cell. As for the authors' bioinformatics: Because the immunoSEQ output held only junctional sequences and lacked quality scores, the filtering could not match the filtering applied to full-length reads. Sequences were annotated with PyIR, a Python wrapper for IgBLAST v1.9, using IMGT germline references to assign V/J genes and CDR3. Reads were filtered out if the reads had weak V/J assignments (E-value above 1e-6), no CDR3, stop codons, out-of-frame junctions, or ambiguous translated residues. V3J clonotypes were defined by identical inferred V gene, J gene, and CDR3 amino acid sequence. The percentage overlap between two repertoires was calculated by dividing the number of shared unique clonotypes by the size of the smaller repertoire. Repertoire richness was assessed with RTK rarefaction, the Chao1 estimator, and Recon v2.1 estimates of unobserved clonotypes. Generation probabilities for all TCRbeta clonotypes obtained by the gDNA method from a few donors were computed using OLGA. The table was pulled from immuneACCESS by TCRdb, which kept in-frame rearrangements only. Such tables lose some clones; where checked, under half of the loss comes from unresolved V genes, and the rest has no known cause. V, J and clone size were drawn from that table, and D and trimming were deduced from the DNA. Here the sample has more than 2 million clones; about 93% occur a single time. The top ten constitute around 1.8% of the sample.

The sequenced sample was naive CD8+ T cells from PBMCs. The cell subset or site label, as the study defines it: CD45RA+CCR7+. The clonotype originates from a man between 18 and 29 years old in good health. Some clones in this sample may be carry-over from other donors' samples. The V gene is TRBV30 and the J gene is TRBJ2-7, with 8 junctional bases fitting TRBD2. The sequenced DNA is TGTGCCTGGAGTGGACGGGAGGGCCGCTCCTACGAGCAGTACTTC. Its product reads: CAWSGREGRSYEQYF. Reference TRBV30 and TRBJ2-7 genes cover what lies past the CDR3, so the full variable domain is SQTIHQWPATLVQPVGSPLSLECTVEGTSNPNLYWYRQAAGRGLQLLFYSVGIGQISSEVPQNLSASRPQDRQFILSSKKLLLSDSGFYLCAWSGREGRSYEQYFGPGTRLTVT.